These T cell receptor beta chains were read from a single sample in a study of blood T cell repertoires in COVID-19. Some clones are missing from TCRdb's copy, which holds only in-frame ones; the method was immunoSEQ multiplex PCR. The data hold about 140,000 clones, with approximately 82% observed a single time. Sequenced: peripheral blood. The receptors were sampled from a human donor in a cohort sampled during active COVID-19. CDR3s include the opening cysteine and the closing phenylalanine or tryptophan. D genes are given only for firm matches. Clone size is not always given. Where it is, it says once, few, many or a class for expanded clones.

CDR3aa,CDR3nt,j_gene,len,d_gene,v_gene,abundance
CASSLRQGQGTEAFF,TGTGCCAGCAGCTTGAGACAGGGGCAGGGTACTGAAGCTTTCTTT,TRBJ1-1,15,TRBD1,TRBV5-8,-
CASSMGGVPGQETQYF,TGTGCCAGTAGTATGGGAGGGGTCCCCGGCCAAGAGACCCAGTACTTC,TRBJ2-5,16,TRBD2,TRBV19,-
CASSVPGQGTDTQYF,TGTGCCAGCAGCGTCCCCGGACAGGGGACAGATACGCAGTATTTT,TRBJ2-3,15,TRBD1,TRBV7-8,-
CASSPNYISGNTIYF,TGTGCCAGCTCTCCTAATTATATCTCTGGAAACACCATATATTTT,TRBJ1-3,15,-,TRBV18,-
CAIRIEGAPSYNEQFF,TGTGCCATCAGGATCGAGGGGGCCCCCTCCTACAATGAGCAGTTCTTC,TRBJ2-1,16,TRBD1,TRBV10-3,once
CASSVGWDTRNSPLHF,TGTGCCAGCAGCGTCGGTTGGGACACTCGGAATTCACCCCTCCACTTT,TRBJ1-6,16,-,TRBV9,-
CASRYSGLGTGELFF,TGTGCCAGCAGATATAGCGGGCTCGGCACCGGGGAGCTGTTTTTT,TRBJ2-2,15,TRBD2,TRBV7-2,-
CASSLGHIFSGNTIYF,TGTGCCAGCAGCTTAGGACACATTTTCTCTGGAAACACCATATATTTT,TRBJ1-3,16,-,TRBV7-2,-
CASSLDYEQYF,TGTGCCAGCAGCTTAGACTACGAGCAGTACTTC,TRBJ2-7,11,-,TRBV6-2/TRBV6-3,-
CASSQDLLAKSSF,TGTGCCAGCAGCCAAGATCTCCTAGCGAAGTCCAGTTTT,TRBJ2-3,13,-,TRBV3-1/TRBV3-2,-
CASSLAAGSATDTQYF,TGCGCCAGCAGCTTGGCAGCGGGTAGCGCCACAGATACGCAGTATTTT,TRBJ2-3,16,-,TRBV5-1,-
CASSPIGTGNSYTF,TGTGCCAGCAGCCCAATAGGGACAGGTAACAGCTACACCTTC,TRBJ1-2,14,TRBD1,TRBV27,few
CSVGGGSSYNEQFF,TGCAGCGTTGGCGGCGGGAGCTCCTACAATGAGCAGTTCTTC,TRBJ2-1,14,TRBD2,TRBV29-1,-
CASTLGQNTGELFF,TGCGCCAGCACTTTGGGGCAGAACACCGGGGAGCTGTTTTTT,TRBJ2-2,14,-,TRBV5-1,-
CASSFPAGGSYGYTF,TGTGCCAGCAGCTTCCCTGCAGGGGGCAGCTATGGCTACACCTTC,TRBJ1-2,15,TRBD1,TRBV7-6,-
CASSQVPTEAFF,TGTGCCAGCAGCCAAGTCCCGACTGAAGCTTTCTTT,TRBJ1-1,12,-,TRBV3-1/TRBV3-2,-
CASRWGGGEGGELFF,TGTGCCAGCCGTTGGGGGGGTGGCGAGGGCGGGGAGCTGTTTTTT,TRBJ2-2,15,TRBD2,TRBV11-2,-
CASSPTNTGRNIQYF,TGTGCCAGCAGCCCCACAAACACAGGGAGAAACATTCAGTACTTC,TRBJ2-4,15,-,TRBV7-2,-
CSVEQGADTEAFF,TGCAGCGTAGAACAGGGGGCCGACACTGAAGCTTTCTTT,TRBJ1-1,13,TRBD1,TRBV29-1,-
CASTPNQGVNTEAFF,TGTGCCAGCACCCCTAATCAGGGGGTGAACACTGAAGCTTTCTTT,TRBJ1-1,15,TRBD1,TRBV6-5,-
CASSLLQVTGANVLTF,TGTGCCAGCAGCCTACTACAGGTAACCGGGGCCAACGTCCTGACTTTC,TRBJ2-6,16,-,TRBV28,-
CASSPRTSGYNEQFF,TGTGCCAGCTCACCACGGACTAGCGGCTACAATGAGCAGTTCTTC,TRBJ2-1,15,TRBD2,TRBV18,-
CASSYSTGGDTQYF,TGTGCCAGCAGTTACTCGACCGGGGGGGATACGCAGTATTTT,TRBJ2-3,14,TRBD2,TRBV6-5,once
CASSRTSGSYEQYF,TGTGCCAGCAGCCGGACTAGCGGTAGTTACGAGCAGTACTTC,TRBJ2-7,14,TRBD2,TRBV5-6,-
CASKTVVYNEQFF,TGTGCCAGCAAGACAGTCGTCTACAATGAGCAGTTCTTC,TRBJ2-1,13,-,TRBV2,-
CASGLVLWAGGTVGRQPQHF,TGTGCTAGTGGTTTGGTACTCTGGGCAGGGGGCACGGTAGGGCGACAGCCCCAGCATTTT,TRBJ1-5,20,TRBD1,TRBV12-5,-
CAYNPGTGYGYTF,TGTGCCTATAACCCCGGGACAGGCTATGGCTACACCTTC,TRBJ1-2,13,TRBD1,TRBV30,-
CASSKVGLAGLNTGELFF,TGTGCCAGCAGCAAAGTGGGACTAGCGGGACTTAACACCGGGGAGCTGTTTTTT,TRBJ2-2,18,-,TRBV21-1,once
CAWNPGGGTNEKLFF,TGTGCCTGGAACCCGGGGGGAGGAACTAATGAAAAACTGTTTTTT,TRBJ1-4,15,-,TRBV30,-
CASSVTSGSYEQYF,TGTGCCAGCAGTGTTACTAGCGGTTCCTACGAGCAGTACTTC,TRBJ2-7,14,TRBD2,TRBV27,-
CASSWAGTGNQPQHF,TGTGCCAGCAGTTGGGCAGGGACAGGCAATCAGCCCCAGCATTTT,TRBJ1-5,15,TRBD1,TRBV6-2/TRBV6-3,-
CASSLGGGALGSPLHF,TGCGCCAGCAGCTTGGGAGGAGGGGCACTCGGTTCACCCCTCCACTTT,TRBJ1-6,16,-,TRBV5-1,-
CASSPVGYGEAFF,TGTGCCAGCAGTCCAGTGGGCTACGGTGAAGCTTTCTTT,TRBJ1-1,13,-,TRBV7-6,-
CSVEAPGTSYNEQFF,TGCAGCGTTGAGGCCCCCGGGACTTCTTACAATGAGCAGTTCTTC,TRBJ2-1,15,-,TRBV29-1,-
CASSPGLLSSYEQYF,TGTGCCAGCAGCCCGGGACTGCTAAGCTCCTACGAGCAGTACTTC,TRBJ2-7,15,-,TRBV7-6,-
CASSLAVVERGQYF,TGCGCCAGCAGCTTGGCGGTAGTGGAACGGGGGCAGTACTTC,TRBJ2-7,14,-,TRBV5-1,-
CATSRAGSGSSYNEQFF,TGTGCCACCAGCAGAGCCGGGAGCGGCAGCTCCTACAATGAGCAGTTCTTC,TRBJ2-1,17,-,TRBV15,-
CASSQDGTRQGTQYF,TGTGCCAGCAGCCAAGACGGGACTCGACAGGGGACCCAGTACTTC,TRBJ2-5,15,-,TRBV4-2,few
CASSYSGRGNTEAFF,TGTGCCAGCAGTTACTCTGGGAGGGGGAACACTGAAGCTTTCTTT,TRBJ1-1,15,-,TRBV6-5,-
CASSELLTGGEPQHF,TGTGCCAGCAGTGAACTTCTAACAGGGGGCGAGCCCCAGCATTTT,TRBJ1-5,15,TRBD1,TRBV2,-
CASSSGLERPFF,TGTGCCAGCAGTTCCGGACTCGAGCGCCCTTTCTTC,TRBJ2-1,12,-,TRBV28,-
CASSHGTNVGTEAFF,TGTGCCAGCTCACACGGGACAAATGTCGGGACTGAAGCTTTCTTT,TRBJ1-1,15,-,TRBV18,once
CASSHGGPSYGYTF,TGTGCCAGCAGCCACGGGGGGCCATCTTATGGCTACACCTTC,TRBJ1-2,14,-,TRBV7-2,few
CASSDRVTGELFF,TGTGCCAGCAGCGACAGGGTTACCGGGGAGCTGTTTTTT,TRBJ2-2,13,TRBD1,TRBV11-3,-
CASRPREWGQPQHF,TGTGCCAGCAGACCTCGGGAGTGGGGTCAGCCCCAGCATTTT,TRBJ1-5,14,-,TRBV6-5,-
CASSTGGGLRNQPQHF,TGTGCCAGCAGCACTGGGGGCGGCTTGCGCAATCAGCCCCAGCATTTT,TRBJ1-5,16,-,TRBV6-2/TRBV6-3,-